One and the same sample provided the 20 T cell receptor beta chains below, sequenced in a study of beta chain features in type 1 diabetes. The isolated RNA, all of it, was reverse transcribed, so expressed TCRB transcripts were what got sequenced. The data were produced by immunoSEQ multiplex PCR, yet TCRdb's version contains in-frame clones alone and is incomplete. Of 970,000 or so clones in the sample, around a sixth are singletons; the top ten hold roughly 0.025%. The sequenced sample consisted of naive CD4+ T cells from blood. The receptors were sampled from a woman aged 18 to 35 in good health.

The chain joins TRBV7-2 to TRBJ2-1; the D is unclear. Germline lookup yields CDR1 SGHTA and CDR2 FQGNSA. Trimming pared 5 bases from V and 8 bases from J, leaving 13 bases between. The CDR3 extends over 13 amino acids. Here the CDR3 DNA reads TGTGCCAGCAGCCTAAAAGGCACGGATGAGCAGTTCTTC. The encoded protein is CASSLKGTDEQFF.

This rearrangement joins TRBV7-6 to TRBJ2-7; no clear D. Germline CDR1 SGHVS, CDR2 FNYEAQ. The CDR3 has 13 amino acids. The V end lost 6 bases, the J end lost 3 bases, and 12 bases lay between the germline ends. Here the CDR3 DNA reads TGTGCCAGCAGTCCACGCATCGGCTACGAGCAGTACTTC. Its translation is CASSPRIGYEQYF.

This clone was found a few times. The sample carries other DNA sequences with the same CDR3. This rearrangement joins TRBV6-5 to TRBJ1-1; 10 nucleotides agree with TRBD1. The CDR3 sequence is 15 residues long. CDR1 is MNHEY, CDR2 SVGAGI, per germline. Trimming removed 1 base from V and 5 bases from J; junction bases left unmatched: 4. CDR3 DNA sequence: TGTGCCAGCAGTTACTGGGACAGGGGCCGAACTGAAGCTTTCTTT. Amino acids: CASSYWDRGRTEAFF.

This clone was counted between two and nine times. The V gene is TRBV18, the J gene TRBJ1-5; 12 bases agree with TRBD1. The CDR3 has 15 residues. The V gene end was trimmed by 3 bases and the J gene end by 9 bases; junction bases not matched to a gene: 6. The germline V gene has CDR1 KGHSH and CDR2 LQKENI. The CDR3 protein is CASSPGTGGLGPQHF. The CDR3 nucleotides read TGTGCCAGCTCACCTGGGACAGGGGGCCTCGGGCCCCAGCATTTT.

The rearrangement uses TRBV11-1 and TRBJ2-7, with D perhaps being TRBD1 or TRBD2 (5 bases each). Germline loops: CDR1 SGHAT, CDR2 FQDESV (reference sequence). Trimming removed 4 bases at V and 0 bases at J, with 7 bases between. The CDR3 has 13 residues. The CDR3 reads CASSSGTSYEQYF. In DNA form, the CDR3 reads TGTGCCAGCAGCTCAGGGACCTCCTACGAGCAGTACTTC.

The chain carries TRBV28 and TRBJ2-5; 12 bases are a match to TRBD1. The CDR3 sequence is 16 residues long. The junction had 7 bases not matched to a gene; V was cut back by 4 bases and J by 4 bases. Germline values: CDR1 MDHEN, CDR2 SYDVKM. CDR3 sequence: CASSSLGTGGGETQYF. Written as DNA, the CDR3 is TGTGCCAGCAGTTCCTTGGGGACAGGGGGCGGAGAGACCCAGTACTTC.

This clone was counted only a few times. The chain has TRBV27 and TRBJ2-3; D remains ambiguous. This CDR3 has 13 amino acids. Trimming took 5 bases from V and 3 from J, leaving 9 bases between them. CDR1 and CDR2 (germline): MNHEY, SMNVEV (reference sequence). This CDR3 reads CASSHRHTDTQYF. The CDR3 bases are TGTGCCAGCAGTCACCGACATACAGATACGCAGTATTTT.

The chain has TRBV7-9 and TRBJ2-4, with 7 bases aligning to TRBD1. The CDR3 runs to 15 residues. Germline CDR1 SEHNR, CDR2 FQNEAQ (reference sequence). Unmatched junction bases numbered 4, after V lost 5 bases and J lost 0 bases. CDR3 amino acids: CASSTNRGAKNIQYF. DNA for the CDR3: TGTGCCAGCAGCACAAACAGGGGAGCCAAAAACATTCAGTACTTC.

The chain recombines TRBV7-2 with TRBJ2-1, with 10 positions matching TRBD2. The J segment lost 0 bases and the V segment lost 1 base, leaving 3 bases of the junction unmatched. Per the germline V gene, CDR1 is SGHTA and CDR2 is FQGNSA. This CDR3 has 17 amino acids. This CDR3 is CASSLVASGSSYNEQFF. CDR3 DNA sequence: TGTGCCAGCAGCTTAGTCGCTAGCGGGAGCTCCTACAATGAGCAGTTCTTC.

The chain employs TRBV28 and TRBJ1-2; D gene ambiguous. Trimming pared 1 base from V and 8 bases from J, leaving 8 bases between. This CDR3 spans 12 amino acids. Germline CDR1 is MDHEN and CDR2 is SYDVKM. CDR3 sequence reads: CASSLSALGYTF. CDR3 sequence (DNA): TGTGCCAGCAGTTTATCGGCACTCGGCTACACCTTC.

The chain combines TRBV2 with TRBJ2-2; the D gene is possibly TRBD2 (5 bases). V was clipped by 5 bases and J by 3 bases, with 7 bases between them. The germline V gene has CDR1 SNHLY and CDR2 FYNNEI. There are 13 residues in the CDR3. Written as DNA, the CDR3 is TGTGCCAGCAGTCTACTAGACACCGGGGAGCTGTTTTTT. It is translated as CASSLLDTGELFF.

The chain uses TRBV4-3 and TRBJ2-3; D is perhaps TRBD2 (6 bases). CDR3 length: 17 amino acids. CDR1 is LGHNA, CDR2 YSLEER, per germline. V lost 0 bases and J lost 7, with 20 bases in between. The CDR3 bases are TGCGCCAGCAGCCAAGACCCCCCCCGGAGGGGACCATATACGCAGTATTTT. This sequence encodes CASSQDPPRRGPYTQYF.

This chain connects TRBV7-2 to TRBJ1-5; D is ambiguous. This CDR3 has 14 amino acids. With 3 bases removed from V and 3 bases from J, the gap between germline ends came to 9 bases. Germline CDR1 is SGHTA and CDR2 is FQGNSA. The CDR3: CASSFIGINQPQHF. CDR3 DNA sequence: TGTGCCAGCAGCTTCATCGGGATCAATCAGCCCCAGCATTTT.

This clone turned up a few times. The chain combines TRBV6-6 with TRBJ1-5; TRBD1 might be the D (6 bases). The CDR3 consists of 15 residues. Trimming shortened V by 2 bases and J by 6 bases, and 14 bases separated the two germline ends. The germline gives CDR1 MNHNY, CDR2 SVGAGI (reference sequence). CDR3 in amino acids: CASSYEQGGIQPQHF. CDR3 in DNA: TGTGCCAGCAGTTACGAACAGGGAGGGATTCAGCCCCAGCATTTT.

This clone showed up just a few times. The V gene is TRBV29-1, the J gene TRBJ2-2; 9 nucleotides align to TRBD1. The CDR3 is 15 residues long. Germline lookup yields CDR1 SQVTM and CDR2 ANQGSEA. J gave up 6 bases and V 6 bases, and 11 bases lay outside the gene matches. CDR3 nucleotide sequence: TGCAGCGTCGTCAACCCGGGACAGGGTTCCGGGGAGCTGTTTTTT. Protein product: CSVVNPGQGSGELFF.

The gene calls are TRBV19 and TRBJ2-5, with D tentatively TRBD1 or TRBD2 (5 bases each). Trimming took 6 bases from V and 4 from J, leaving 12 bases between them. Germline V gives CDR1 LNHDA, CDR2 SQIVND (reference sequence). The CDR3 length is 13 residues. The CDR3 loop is CASRDRGAETQYF. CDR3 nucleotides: TGTGCCAGTAGGGACCGGGGCGCAGAGACCCAGTACTTC.

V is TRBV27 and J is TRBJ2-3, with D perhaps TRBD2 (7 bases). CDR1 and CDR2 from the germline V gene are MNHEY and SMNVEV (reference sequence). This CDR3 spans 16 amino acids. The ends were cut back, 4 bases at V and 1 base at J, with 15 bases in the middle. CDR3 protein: CASSSYRDYRTDTQYF. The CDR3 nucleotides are TGTGCCAGCAGTTCCTACAGGGACTACCGCACAGATACGCAGTATTTT.

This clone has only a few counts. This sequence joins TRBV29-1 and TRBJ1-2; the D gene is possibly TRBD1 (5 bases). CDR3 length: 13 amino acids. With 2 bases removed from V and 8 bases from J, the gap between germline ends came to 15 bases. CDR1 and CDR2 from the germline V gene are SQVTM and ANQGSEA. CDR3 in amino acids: CSVEPQRGGGYTF. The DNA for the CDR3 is TGCAGCGTTGAACCCCAGAGGGGAGGCGGCTACACCTTC. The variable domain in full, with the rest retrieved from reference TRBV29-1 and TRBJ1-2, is SAVISQKPSRDICQRGTSLTIQCQVDSQVTMMFWYRQQPGQSLTLIATANQGSEATYESGFVIDKFPISRPNLTFSTLTVSNMSPEDSSIYLCSVEPQRGGGYTFGSGTRLTVV.

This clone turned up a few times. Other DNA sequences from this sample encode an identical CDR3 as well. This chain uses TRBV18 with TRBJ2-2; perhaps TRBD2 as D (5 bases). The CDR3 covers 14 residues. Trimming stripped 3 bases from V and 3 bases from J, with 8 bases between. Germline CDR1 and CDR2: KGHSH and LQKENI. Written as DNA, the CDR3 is TGTGCCAGCTCACCGGACTCTTACACCGGGGAGCTGTTTTTT. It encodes CASSPDSYTGELFF.

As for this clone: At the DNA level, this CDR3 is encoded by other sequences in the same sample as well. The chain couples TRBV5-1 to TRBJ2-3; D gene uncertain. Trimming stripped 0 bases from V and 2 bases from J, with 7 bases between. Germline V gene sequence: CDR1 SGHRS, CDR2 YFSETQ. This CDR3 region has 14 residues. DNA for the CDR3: TGCGCCAGCAGCTTGGGCAGAAACACAGATACGCAGTATTTT. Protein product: CASSLGRNTDTQYF.